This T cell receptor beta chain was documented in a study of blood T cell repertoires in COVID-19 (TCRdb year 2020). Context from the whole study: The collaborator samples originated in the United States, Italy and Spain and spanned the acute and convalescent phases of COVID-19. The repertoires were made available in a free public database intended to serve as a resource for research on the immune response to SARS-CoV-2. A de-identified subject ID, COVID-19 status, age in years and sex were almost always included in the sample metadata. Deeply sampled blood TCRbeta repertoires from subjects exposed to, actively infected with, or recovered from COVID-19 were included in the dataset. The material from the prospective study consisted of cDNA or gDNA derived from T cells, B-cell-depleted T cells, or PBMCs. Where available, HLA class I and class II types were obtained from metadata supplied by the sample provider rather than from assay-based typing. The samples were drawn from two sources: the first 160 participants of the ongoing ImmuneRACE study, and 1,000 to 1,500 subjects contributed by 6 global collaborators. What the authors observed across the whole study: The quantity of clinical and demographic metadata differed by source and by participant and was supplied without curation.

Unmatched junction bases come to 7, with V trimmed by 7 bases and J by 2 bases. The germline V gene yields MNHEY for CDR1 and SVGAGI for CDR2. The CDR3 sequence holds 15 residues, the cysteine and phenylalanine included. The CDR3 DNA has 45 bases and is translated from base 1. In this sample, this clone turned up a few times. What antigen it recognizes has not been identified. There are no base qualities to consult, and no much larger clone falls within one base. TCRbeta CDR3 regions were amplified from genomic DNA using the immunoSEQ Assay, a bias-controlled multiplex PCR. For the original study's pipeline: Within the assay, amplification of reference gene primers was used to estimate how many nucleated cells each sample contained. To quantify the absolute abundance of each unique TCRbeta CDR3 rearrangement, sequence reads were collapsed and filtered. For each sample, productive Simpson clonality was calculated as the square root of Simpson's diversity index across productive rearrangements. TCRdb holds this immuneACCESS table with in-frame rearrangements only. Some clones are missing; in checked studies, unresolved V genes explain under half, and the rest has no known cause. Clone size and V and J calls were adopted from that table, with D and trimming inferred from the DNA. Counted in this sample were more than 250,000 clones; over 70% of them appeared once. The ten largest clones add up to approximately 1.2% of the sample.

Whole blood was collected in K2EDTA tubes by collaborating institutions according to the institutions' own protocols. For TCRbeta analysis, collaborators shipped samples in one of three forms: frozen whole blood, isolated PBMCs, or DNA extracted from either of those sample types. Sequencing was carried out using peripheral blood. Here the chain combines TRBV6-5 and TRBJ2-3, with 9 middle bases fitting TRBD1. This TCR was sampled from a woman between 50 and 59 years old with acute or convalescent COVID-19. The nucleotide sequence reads TGTGCCAGCATCTCGGGACAGGGTCTCACAGATACGCAGTATTTT. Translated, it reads CASISGQGLTDTQYF.